This T cell receptor (beta chain) stems from a study of cytomegalovirus exposure and HLA in healthy donors. Study-level background: HLA-typed donors were the source of approximately 88 million unique TCRs, which an early data release held. Broader study findings: Reports credit the classifier with highly specific, highly sensitive diagnosis of cytomegalovirus status. Later examination showed HLA-associated TCR beta chains had greater clonal expansion than equally common others.

Trimming left V 4 bases short and J 1 base short, with 9 bases between. The CDR3 is 14 residues long. Germline V CDR1 and CDR2: SGHDT, YYEEEE. The primer mix had 60 Vbeta and 13 Jbeta primers. Source study methods: Counted up in a later analysis, unique TCR beta chains came to approximately 77 million, with around 10 million shared. Measured with immunoSEQ multiplex PCR; TCRdb has only the in-frame clones, and not every one. D and trimming come from the DNA, and the V and J calls and clone size come from that table. The repertoire holds 150,000 to 250,000 clones, 82% seen once, with 0.08% to 0.1% in the top ten. Comment on this clone: The target antigen is unknown.

The sequencing input was PBMCs. This sequence originates from a boy aged 2 to 10 in good health and CMV-seronegative. The V call is TRBV5-6, the J call TRBJ2-1, with no clear D. The CDR3 nucleotides read TGTGCCAGCAGCCGGGTACAATCCTACAATGAGCAGTTCTTC. Translation: CASSRVQSYNEQFF.